This TCR beta chain stems from a study of blood T cell repertoires in COVID-19. Those enrolled in Seattle joined during active infection and were followed longitudinally afterward. Original processing methods: Amplified reference gene primers provided the basis for estimating nucleated cell counts. TCRdb keeps only in-frame clones here, not all; method: immunoSEQ multiplex PCR. V, J and clone size derive from that table, while D and trimming were established from the DNA sequence. The table has approximately 100,000 clones, over 60% seen once. The CDR3 has 15 residues. V shed 4 bases and J shed 2 bases, with 16 bases lying between them. Germline V gene lookup returns CDR1 SGHRS and CDR2 YFSETQ.

Source material: peripheral blood. The rearrangement links TRBV5-1 to TRBJ2-7; D is possibly TRBD2 (7 bases). The source is an elderly man with COVID-19, enrolled during active disease. Written as DNA, the CDR3 is TGCGCCAGCAGCCCTCGGGGGGACACTGCCTACGAGCAGTACTTC. Amino acids: CASSPRGDTAYEQYF.